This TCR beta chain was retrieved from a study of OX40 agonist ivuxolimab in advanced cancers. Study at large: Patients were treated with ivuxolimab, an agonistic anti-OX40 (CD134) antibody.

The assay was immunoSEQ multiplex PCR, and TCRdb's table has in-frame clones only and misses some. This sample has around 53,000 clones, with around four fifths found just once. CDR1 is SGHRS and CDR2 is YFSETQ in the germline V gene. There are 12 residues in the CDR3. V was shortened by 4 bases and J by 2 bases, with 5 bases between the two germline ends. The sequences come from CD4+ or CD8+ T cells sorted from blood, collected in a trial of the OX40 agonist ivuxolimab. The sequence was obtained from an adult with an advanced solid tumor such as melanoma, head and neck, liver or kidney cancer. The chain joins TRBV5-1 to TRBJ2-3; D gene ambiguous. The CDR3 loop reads CASSPFTDTQYF. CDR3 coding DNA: TGCGCCAGCAGCCCCTTCACAGATACGCAGTATTTT.